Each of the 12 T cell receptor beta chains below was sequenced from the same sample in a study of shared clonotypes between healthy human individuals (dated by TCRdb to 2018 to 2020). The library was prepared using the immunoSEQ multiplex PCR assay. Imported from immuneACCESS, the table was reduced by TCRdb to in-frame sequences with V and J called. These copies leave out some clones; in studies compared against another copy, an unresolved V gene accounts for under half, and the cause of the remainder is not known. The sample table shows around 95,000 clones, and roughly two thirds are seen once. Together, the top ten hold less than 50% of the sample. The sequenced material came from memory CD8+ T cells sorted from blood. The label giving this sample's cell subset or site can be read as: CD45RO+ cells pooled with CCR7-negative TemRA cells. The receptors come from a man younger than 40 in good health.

The CDR3 nucleotides are TGCGCCAGCAGCCATCACCGTTGGAGCCTGGGAGAGCAGTACTTC. It specifies CASSHHRWSLGEQYF. The rearrangement links TRBV4-3 to TRBJ2-7; D is undetermined. Germline CDR1 reads LGHNA; CDR2 reads YSLEER. CDR3 length equals 15 residues. The V end lost 3 bases, the J end lost 7 bases, and 19 bases lay between the germline ends.

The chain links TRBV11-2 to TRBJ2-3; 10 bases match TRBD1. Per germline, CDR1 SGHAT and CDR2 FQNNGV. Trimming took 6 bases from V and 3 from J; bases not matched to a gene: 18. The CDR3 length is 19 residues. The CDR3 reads CASRQAGTGVLSGTDTQYF. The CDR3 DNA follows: TGTGCCAGCAGACAAGCCGGGACAGGGGTCCTTTCAGGAACAGATACGCAGTATTTT.

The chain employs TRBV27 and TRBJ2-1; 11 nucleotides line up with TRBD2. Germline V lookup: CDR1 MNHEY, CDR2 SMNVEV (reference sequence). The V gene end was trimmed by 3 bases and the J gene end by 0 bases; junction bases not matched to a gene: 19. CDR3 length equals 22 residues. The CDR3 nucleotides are TGTGCCAGCAGTTTGAGGATTCCGGGACTAGCGGTTTCACCTTCCTCCTACAATGAGCAGTTCTTC. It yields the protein CASSLRIPGLAVSPSSYNEQFF.

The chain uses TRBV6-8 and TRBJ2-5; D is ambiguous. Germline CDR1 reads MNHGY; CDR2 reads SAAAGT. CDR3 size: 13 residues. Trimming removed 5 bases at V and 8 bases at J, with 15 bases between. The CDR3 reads CASSPTSDGTQYF. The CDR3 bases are TGTGCCAGCAGTCCCACCTCCGACGGAACCCAGTACTTC.

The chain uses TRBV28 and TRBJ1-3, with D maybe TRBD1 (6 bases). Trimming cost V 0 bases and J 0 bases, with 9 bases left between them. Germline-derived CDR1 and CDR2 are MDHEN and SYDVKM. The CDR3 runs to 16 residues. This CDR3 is CASSLWQDSSGNTIYF. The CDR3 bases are TGTGCCAGCAGTTTATGGCAGGACAGCTCTGGAAACACCATATATTTT. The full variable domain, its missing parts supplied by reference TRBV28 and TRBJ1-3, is DVKVTQSSRYLVKRTGEKVFLECVQDMDHENMFWYRQDPGLGLRLIYFSYDVKMKEKGDIPEGYSVSREKKERFSLILESASTNQTSMYLCASSLWQDSSGNTIYFGEGSWLTVV.

This CDR3 reads CASSHPGYGYTF. DNA for the CDR3: TGTGCCAGCAGCCACCCTGGCTATGGCTACACCTTC. J is TRBJ1-2 and V is TRBV7-8; D is uncertain. CDR3 length: 12 amino acids. The V gene's germline CDR1 is SGHVS and CDR2 FQNEAQ. Trimming took off 5 bases at V and 4 bases at J, with 8 bases between the two ends.

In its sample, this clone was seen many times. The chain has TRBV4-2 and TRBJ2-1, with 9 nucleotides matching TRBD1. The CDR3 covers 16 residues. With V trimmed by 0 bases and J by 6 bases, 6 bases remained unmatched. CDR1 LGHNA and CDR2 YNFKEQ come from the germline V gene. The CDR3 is CASSQDPGTGSNEQFF. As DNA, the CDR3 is TGTGCCAGCAGCCAAGATCCAGGGACAGGGTCCAATGAGCAGTTCTTC.

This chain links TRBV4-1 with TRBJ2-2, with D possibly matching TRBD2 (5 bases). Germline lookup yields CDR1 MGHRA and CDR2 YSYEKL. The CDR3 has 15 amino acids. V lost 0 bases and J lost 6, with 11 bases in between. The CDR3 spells CASSQEGGFAGELFF. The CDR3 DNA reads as TGCGCCAGCAGCCAAGAAGGCGGGTTCGCCGGGGAGCTGTTTTTT.

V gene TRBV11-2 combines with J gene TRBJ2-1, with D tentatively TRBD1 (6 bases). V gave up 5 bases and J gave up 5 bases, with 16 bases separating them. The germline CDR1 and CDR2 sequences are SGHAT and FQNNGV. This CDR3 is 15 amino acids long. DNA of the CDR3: TGTGCCAGCAGCAAAAAAACCGGGACAAACAATGAGCAGTTCTTC. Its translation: CASSKKTGTNNEQFF.

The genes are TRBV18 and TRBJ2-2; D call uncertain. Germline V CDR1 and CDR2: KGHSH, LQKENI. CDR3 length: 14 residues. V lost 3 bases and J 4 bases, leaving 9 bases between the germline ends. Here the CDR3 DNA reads TGTGCCAGCTCACCTAATACAGCCACCGGGGAGCTGTTTTTT. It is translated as CASSPNTATGELFF.

The CDR3 DNA follows: TGTGCCAGCAGCCAAGATCTCAACCGGGCCTACGAGCAGTACTTC. Translated, it gives CASSQDLNRAYEQYF. The rearrangement uses TRBV4-2 and TRBJ2-7; no reliable D call. This CDR3 has 15 amino acids. CDR1 and CDR2 (germline): LGHNA, YNFKEQ. Trimming removed 0 bases at V and 2 bases at J, with 11 bases between.

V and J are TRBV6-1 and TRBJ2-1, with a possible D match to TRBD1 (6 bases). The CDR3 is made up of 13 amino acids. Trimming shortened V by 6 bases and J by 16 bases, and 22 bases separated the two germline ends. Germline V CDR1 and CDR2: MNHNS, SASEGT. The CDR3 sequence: CASSSGDGTRGFF. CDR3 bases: TGTGCCAGCAGCTCAGGGGACGGGACCCGAGGATTCTTC.